Shown below are 6 T cell receptor beta chains from a single sample sequenced in a study of blood T cell repertoires in COVID-19. The data were produced by immunoSEQ multiplex PCR, yet TCRdb's version contains in-frame clones alone and is incomplete. The table has 150,000 or so clones, roughly two thirds seen once; the top ten hold 1.9%. Specimen: peripheral blood. All receptors derive from a woman in her seventies with acute or convalescent COVID-19.

This chain links TRBV19 with TRBJ2-3, with TRBD2 matching 8 bases. The CDR3 runs to 14 residues. CDR1 is LNHDA and CDR2 is SQIVND in the germline V gene (reference sequence). The V segment lost 5 bases and the J segment 3 bases; nucleotides outside the gene matches: 4. In DNA, the CDR3 is TGTGCCAGTAGTCGGGGGGGCGCTACAGATACGCAGTATTTT. Translating it yields CASSRGGATDTQYF. Complete variable domain (other parts from reference TRBV19 and TRBJ2-3): DGGITQSPKYLFRKEGQNVTLSCEQNLNHDAMYWYRQDPGQGLRLIYYSQIVNDFQKGDIAEGYSVSREKKESFPLTVTSAQKNPTAFYLCASSRGGATDTQYFGPGTRLTVL.

This rearrangement joins TRBV4-1 to TRBJ2-3, with 9 bases that match TRBD2. The V and J ends lost 2 bases and 2 bases, in that order; junction bases with no gene match: 17. Per germline, CDR1 MGHRA and CDR2 YSYEKL. The length of the CDR3 is 20 residues. CDR3 amino acids: CASSQFASGTQNLLTDTQYF. CDR3 bases: TGCGCCAGCAGCCAATTCGCTAGCGGGACGCAGAATCTCCTCACAGATACGCAGTATTTT.

The V and J genes are TRBV20-1 and TRBJ2-5; D may be TRBD2 (6 bases). From germline, CDR1 is DFQATT and CDR2 SNEGSKA (reference sequence). CDR3 length: 13 residues. The ends were cut back, 3 bases at V and 7 bases at J, with 15 bases in the middle. CDR3 DNA sequence: TGCAGTGCTAGTCCAGGGCGGGAATCGACCCAGTACTTC. This encodes CSASPGRESTQYF.

The chain joins TRBV2 to TRBJ1-5; 7 bases agree with TRBD1. V was clipped by 5 bases and J by 3 bases; unmatched bases: 4. Per the germline V gene, CDR1 is SNHLY and CDR2 is FYNNEI. CDR3 size: 14 residues. In DNA form, the CDR3 reads TGTGCCAGCAGTCGACAGGGCACCAATCAGCCCCAGCATTTT. It translates to CASSRQGTNQPQHF.

This clone was counted a few times. V and J are TRBV24-1 and TRBJ1-5, with D possibly TRBD1 on 5 matching bases. From germline, CDR1 is KGHDR and CDR2 SFDVKD. Between the trimmed V and J ends, which lost 5 bases and 1 base, there was a span of 20 bases. The CDR3 is 18 residues long. The CDR3 protein is CATSGGGSETPSNQPQHF. In DNA form, the CDR3 reads TGTGCCACCAGTGGGGGCGGCAGTGAAACTCCGAGCAATCAGCCCCAGCATTTT.

The rearrangement uses TRBV28 and TRBJ2-1; 12 bases are a match to TRBD2. This CDR3 comprises 17 residues. Germline CDR1 and CDR2: MDHEN and SYDVKM. V trimming: 6 bases; J trimming: 1 base; junction bases outside the gene matches: 7. The CDR3 here is CASSPTSGRRSYNEQFF. The CDR3 nucleotides read TGTGCCAGCAGCCCCACTAGCGGGAGGAGGTCCTACAATGAGCAGTTCTTC.